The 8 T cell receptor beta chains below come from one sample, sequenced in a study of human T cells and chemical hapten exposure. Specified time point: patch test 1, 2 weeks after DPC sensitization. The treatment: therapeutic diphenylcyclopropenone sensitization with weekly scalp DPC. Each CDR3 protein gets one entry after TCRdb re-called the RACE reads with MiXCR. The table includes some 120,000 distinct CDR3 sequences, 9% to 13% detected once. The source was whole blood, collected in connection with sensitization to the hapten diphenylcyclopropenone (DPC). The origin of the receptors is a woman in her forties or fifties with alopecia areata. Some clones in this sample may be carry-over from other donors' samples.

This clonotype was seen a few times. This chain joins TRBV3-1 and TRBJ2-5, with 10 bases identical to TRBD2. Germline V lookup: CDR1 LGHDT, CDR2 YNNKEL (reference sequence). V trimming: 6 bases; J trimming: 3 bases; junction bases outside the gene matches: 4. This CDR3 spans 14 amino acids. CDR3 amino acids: CASRRTSGEETQYF. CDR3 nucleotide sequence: TGTGCCAGCAGGAGGACTAGCGGCGAAGAGACCCAGTACTTC.

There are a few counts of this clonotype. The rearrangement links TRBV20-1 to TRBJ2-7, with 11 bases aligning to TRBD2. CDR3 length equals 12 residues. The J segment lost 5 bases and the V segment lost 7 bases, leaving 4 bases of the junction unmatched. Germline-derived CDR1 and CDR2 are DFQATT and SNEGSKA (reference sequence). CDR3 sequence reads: CSVGLAGHEQYF. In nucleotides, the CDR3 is TGCAGTGTTGGACTAGCGGGCCACGAGCAGTACTTC.

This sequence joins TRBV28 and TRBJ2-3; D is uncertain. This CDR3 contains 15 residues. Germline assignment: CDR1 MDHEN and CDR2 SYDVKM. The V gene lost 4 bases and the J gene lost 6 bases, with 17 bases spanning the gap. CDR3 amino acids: CASSSAAERSDTQYF. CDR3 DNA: TGTGCCAGCAGTTCCGCCGCGGAGAGGAGCGATACGCAGTATTTT.

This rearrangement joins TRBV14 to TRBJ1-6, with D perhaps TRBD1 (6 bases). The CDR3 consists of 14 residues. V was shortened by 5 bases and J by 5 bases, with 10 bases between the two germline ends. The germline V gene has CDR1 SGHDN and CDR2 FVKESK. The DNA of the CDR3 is TGTGCCAGCAGCTACCGGGACAATAATTCACCCCTCCACTTT. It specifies CASSYRDNNSPLHF.

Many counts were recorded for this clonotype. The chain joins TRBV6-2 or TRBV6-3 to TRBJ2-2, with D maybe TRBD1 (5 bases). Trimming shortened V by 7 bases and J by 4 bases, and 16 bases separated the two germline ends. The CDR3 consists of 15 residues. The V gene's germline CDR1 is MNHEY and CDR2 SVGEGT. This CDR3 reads CASNFFRTGTGELFF. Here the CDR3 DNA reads TGTGCCAGCAACTTTTTCCGTACAGGCACCGGGGAGCTGTTTTTT.

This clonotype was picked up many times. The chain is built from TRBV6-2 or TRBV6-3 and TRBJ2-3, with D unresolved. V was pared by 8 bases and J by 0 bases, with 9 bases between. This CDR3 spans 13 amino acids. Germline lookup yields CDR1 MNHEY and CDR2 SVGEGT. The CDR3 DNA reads TGTGCCAGCGTAGACTTGAGCACAGATACGCAGTATTTT. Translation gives CASVDLSTDTQYF.

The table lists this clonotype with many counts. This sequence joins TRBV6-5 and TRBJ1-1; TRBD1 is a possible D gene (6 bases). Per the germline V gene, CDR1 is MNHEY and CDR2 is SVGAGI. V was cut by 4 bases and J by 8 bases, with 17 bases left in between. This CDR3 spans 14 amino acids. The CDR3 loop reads CASSSASYGTEAFF. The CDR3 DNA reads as TGTGCCAGCAGTTCCGCCTCTTACGGGACAGAAGCTTTCTTT.

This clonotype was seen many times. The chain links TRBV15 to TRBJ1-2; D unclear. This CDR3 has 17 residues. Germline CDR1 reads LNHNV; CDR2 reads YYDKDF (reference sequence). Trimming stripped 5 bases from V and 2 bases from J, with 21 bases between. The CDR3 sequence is CATSSNGRGYFNYGYTF. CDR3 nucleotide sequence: TGTGCCACCAGCTCCAATGGCCGGGGTTACTTCAACTATGGCTACACCTTC.